The source of this T cell receptor beta chain is a study of T cell repertoires in cytomegalovirus infection (dated by TCRdb to about 2019). In the study overall: Alongside well-studied HLA-B-restricted epitopes, the peptide stimulations were aimed at recently identified HLA-C-restricted CMV epitopes, whose presentation resists viral immunomodulation. Donor HLA type was relevant to the analysis, because carriage of CMV infection together with the matching HLA type was indicated by public TCR beta signatures.

This sample was sequenced with an Illumina HiSeq 1500. Through fastp at Q25 and MiXCR, TCRdb rebuilt clones from the public reads, retaining in-frame beta chains. Each CDR3 protein appears once, grouped with its most common genes and DNA. For this sample there are 900,000 to 950,000 distinct CDR3 sequences; roughly a third appear just once. The top ten clones comprise roughly 13% of the sample. The CDR1 and CDR2 encoded by the germline V gene (reference sequence) are SEHNR and FQNEAQ. The CDR3 numbers 17 residues from cysteine through phenylalanine. Of the read, only the CDR3 DNA is kept; its 51 bases are in frame from base 1. Trimming accounts for 5 bases at V and 0 bases at J, while the number of junction bases matched to no gene is 8. The meaning of the sample's treatment or condition label: in vitro stimulation with specific CMV peptide epitopes to enrich CMV-specific T cells. Many counts were recorded for this clonotype. Its antigen has not been determined. The sample holds no much larger clone one base away, and base qualities are not on file.

Broader findings and caveats from the paper: The ex vivo response was dominated by HLA-C-restricted CMV-specific TCR beta clonotypes, and the single most frequent clonotype in two of eight donors was supplied by these HLA-C-restricted clonotypes. In both this cohort and an independent approximately 400-donor cohort, the cumulative frequency of public TCR beta family members distinguished carriers of CMV infection plus the relevant HLA type.

This sample comprised cultured CD8+ T cells from PBMCs, obtained from culture after CMV antigen stimulation. This receptor was identified in a human donor in good health (CMV status not recorded). Some clones in this sample may be carry-over from other donors' samples. The V gene is TRBV7-9 and the J gene is TRBJ1-4; 8 bases in the junction line up with TRBD1. The CDR3 loop reads CASSSSPRGPTNEKLFF. The bases read TGTGCCAGCAGCAGCTCACCCAGGGGGCCAACTAATGAAAAACTGTTTTTT.